This record covers a single T cell receptor (beta chain). The data originate from a study of blood T cell repertoires in COVID-19. In the original workflow: Amplification with reference gene primers provided the estimates of nucleated cell counts. The method was immunoSEQ multiplex PCR; TCRdb's version includes in-frame clones alone and lacks a portion of them. The V and J calls and the clone size are those of that table, but D and trimming were determined from the DNA. The sample yields about 280,000 clones, around 84% seen once. Germline CDR1 is SGDLS and CDR2 is YYNGEE. The CDR3 runs 17 residues. V was shortened by 3 bases and J by 0 bases, with 16 bases between the two germline ends.

The chain combines TRBV9 with TRBJ1-3; the D gene is possibly TRBD1 (6 bases). The sample taken for sequencing was PBMCs or T cells enriched from blood (not recorded which). The TCR sequence derives from a woman in her forties or fifties who had recovered from COVID-19. In DNA, the CDR3 is TGTGCCAGCAGCGGCCCCGGGACAATCCCCTCTGGAAACACCATATATTTT. Translated: CASSGPGTIPSGNTIYF.